This TCR beta chain was identified in a study of T cell changes during pregnancy in multiple sclerosis. This clone was detected only a few times. Clones were sequenced by immunoSEQ multiplex PCR, and TCRdb holds only the in-frame ones, with some missing. This repertoire shows about 53,000 clones, about 88% found once; its top ten account for approximately 2.8%. Germline V lookup: CDR1 LNHDA, CDR2 SQIVND (reference sequence). The V and J ends lost 7 bases and 0 bases respectively, with 9 bases between them. The CDR3 has 13 residues. This TCR came from a female donor with multiple sclerosis, enrolled in a pregnancy study. V is TRBV19 and J is TRBJ1-1, with D unclear. Source: CD8+ T cells from peripheral blood mononuclear cells, taken before pregnancy. CDR3 protein: CASMETMNTEAFF. CDR3 nucleotides: TGTGCCAGTATGGAAACTATGAACACTGAAGCTTTCTTT.